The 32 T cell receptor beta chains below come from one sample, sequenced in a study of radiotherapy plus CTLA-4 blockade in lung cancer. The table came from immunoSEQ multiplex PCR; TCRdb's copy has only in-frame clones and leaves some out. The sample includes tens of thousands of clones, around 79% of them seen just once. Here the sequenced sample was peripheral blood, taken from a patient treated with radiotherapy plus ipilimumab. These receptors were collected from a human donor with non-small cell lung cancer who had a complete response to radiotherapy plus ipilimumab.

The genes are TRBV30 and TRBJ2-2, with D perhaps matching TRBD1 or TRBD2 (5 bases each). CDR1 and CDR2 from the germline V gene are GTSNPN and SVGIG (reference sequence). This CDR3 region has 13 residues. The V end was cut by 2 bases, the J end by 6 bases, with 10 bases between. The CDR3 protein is CAWSRGEAGELFF. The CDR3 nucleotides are TGTGCCTGGAGTAGAGGGGAAGCCGGGGAGCTGTTTTTT.

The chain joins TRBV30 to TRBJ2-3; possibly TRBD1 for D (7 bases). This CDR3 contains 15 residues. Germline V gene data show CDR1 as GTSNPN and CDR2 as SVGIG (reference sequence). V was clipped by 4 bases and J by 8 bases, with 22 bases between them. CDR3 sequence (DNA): TGTGCCTGGATCCAGGGGGGACCAACCAAGCGTACGCAGTATTTT. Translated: CAWIQGGPTKRTQYF.

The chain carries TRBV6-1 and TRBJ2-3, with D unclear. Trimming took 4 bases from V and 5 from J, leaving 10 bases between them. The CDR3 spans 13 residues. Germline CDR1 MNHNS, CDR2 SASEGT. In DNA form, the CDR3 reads TGTGCCAGCAGTGCCATTCCTAAAGATACGCAGTATTTT. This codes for CASSAIPKDTQYF.

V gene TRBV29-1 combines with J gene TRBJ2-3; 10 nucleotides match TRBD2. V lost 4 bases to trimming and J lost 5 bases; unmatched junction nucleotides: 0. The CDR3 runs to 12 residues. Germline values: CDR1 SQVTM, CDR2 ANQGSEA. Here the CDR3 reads CSVGTSGDTQYF. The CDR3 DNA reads TGCAGCGTTGGGACTAGCGGAGATACGCAGTATTTT.

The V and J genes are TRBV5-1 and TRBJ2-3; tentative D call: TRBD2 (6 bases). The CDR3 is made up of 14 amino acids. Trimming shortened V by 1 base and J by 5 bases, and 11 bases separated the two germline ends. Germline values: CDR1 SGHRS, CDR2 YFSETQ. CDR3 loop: CASSLLGGIDTQYF. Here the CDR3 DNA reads TGCGCCAGCAGCTTGTTGGGGGGAATAGATACGCAGTATTTT. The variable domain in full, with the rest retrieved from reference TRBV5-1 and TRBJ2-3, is KAGVTQTPRYLIKTRGQQVTLSCSPISGHRSVSWYQQTPGQGLQFLFEYFSETQRNKGNFPGRFSGRQFSNSRSEMNVSTLELGDSALYLCASSLLGGIDTQYFGPGTRLTVL.

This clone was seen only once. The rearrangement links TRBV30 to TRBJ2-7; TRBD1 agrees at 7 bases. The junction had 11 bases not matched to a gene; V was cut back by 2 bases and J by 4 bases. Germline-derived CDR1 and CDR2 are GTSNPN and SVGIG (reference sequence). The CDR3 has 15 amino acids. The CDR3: CAWSPHSGQKYEQYV. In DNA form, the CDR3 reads TGTGCCTGGAGTCCACATTCGGGACAGAAATACGAGCAGTACGTC.

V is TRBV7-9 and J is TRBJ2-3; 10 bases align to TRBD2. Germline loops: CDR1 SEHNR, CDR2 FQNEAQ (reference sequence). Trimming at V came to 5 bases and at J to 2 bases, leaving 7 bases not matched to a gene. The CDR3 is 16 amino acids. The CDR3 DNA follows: TGTGCCAGCAGCCCTAGGACTAGCGGATTCACAGATACGCAGTATTTT. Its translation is CASSPRTSGFTDTQYF.

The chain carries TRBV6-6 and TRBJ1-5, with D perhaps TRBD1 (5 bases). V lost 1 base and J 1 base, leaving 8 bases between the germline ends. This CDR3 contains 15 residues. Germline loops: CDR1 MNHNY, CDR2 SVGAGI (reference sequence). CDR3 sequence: CASSYWGTSNQPQHF. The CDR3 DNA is TGTGCCAGCAGTTACTGGGGGACGAGCAATCAGCCCCAGCATTTT.

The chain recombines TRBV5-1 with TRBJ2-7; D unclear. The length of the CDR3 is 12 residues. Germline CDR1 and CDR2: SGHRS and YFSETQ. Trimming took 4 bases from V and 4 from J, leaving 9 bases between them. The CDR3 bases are TGCGCCAGCAGCACCGTGGGGTACGAGCAGTACTTC. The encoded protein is CASSTVGYEQYF.

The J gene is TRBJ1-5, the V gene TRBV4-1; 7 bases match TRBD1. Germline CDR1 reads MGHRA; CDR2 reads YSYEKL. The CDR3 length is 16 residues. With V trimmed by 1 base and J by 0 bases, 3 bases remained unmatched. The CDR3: CASSQVRDSSNQPQHF. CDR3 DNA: TGCGCCAGCAGCCAAGTCCGGGACAGTAGCAATCAGCCCCAGCATTTT.

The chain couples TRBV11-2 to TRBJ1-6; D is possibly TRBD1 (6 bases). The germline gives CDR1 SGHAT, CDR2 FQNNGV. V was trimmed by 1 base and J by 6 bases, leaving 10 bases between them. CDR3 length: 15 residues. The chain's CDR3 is CASSLVAGANSPLHF. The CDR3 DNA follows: TGTGCCAGCAGCTTAGTTGCAGGGGCTAATTCACCCCTCCACTTT.

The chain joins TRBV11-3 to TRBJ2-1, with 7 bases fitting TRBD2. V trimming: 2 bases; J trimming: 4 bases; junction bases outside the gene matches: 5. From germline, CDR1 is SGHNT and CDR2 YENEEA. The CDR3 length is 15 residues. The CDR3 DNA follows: TGTGCCAGCAGCTTAAGGTGGGAGGGATACAATGAGCAGTTCTTC. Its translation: CASSLRWEGYNEQFF.

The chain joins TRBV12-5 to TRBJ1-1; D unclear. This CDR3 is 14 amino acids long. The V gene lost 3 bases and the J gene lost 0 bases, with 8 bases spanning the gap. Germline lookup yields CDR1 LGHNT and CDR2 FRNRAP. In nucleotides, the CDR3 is TGTGCTAGTGGTTTCCCTTCATTGAACACTGAAGCTTTCTTT. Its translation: CASGFPSLNTEAFF.

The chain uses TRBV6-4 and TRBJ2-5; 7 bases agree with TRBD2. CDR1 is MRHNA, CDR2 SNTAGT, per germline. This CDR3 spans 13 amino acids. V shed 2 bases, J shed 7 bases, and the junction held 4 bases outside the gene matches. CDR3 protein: CASSDTSDGTQYF. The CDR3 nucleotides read TGTGCCAGCAGTGACACTAGCGACGGGACCCAGTACTTC.

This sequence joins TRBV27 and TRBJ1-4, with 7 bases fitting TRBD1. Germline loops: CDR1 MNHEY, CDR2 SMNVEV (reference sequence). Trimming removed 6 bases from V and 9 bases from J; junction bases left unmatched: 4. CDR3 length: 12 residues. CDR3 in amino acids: CASREQGKKLFF. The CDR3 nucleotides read TGTGCCAGCAGGGAACAGGGGAAAAAACTGTTTTTT.

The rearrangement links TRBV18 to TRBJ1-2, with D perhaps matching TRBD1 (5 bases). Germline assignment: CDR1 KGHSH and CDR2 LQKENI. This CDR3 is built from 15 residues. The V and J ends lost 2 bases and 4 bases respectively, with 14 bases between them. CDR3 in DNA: TGTGCCAGCTCACCAGGGGCCCAGAGTATCTATGGCTACACCTTC. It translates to CASSPGAQSIYGYTF.

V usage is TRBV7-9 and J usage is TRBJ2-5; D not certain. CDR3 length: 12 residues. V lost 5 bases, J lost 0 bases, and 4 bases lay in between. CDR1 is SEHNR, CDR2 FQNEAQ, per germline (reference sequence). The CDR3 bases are TGTGCCAGCAGCATAAACCAAGAGACCCAGTACTTC. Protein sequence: CASSINQETQYF.

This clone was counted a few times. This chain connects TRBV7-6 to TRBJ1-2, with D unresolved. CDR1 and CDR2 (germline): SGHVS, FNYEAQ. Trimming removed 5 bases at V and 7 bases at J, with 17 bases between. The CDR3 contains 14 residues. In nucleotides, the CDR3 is TGTGCCAGCAGCCACCGTCGGGAGAAAGGTGGCTACACCTTC. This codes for CASSHRREKGGYTF. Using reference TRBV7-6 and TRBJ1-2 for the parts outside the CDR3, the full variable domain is GAGVSQSPRYKVTKRGQDVALRCDPISGHVSLYWYRQALGQGPEFLTYFNYEAQQDKSGLPNDRFSAERPEGSISTLTIQRTEQRDSAMYRCASSHRREKGGYTFGSGTRLTVV.

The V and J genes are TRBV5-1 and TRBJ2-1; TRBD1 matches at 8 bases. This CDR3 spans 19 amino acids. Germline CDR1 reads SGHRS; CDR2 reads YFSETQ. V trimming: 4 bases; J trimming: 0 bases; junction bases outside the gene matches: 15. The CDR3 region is CASSPGAGGFYSSYNEQFF. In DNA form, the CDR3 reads TGCGCCAGCAGCCCTGGAGCAGGGGGCTTCTATAGCTCCTACAATGAGCAGTTCTTC.

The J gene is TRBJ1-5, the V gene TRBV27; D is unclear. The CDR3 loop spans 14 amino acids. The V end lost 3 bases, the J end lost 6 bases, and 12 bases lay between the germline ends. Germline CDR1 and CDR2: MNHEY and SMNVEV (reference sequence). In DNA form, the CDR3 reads TGTGCCAGCAGTTTGACAAGCGGTGGTCAGCCCCAGCATTTT. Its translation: CASSLTSGGQPQHF.

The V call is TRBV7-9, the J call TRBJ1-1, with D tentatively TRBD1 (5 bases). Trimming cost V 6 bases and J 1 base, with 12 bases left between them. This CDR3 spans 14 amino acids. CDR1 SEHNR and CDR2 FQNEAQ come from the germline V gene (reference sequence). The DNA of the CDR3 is TGTGCCAGCAGGATAAACAGGCCGAACACTGAAGCTTTCTTT. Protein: CASRINRPNTEAFF. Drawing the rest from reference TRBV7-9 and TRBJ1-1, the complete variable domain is DTGVSQNPRHKITKRGQNVTFRCDPISEHNRLYWYRQTLGQGPEFLTYFQNEAQLEKSRLLSDRFSAERPKGSFSTLEIQRTEQGDSAMYLCASRINRPNTEAFFGQGTRLTVV.

The CDR3 DNA reads as TGCGCCAGCAGCTTGGCCGCTAAAAGCACAGATACGCAGTATTTT. Its translation is CASSLAAKSTDTQYF. The J gene is TRBJ2-3, the V gene TRBV5-1; D not certain. CDR3 length: 15 residues. The germline gives CDR1 SGHRS, CDR2 YFSETQ. The V end was cut by 0 bases, the J end by 0 bases, with 8 bases between.

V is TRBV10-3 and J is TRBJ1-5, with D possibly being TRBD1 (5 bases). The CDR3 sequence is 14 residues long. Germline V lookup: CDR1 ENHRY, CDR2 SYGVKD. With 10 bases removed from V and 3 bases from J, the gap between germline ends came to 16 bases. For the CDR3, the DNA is TGTGCCACCGCACAGGCGGGGGACAATCAGCCCCAGCATTTT. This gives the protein CATAQAGDNQPQHF.

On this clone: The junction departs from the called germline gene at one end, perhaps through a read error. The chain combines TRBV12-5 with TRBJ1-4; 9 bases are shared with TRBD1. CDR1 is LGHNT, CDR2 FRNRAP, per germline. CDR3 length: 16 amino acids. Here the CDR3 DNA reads TGTGCTAGTGGGCCGGGACAGGGTTTCGTCGGTGAAAGACTGTTTTTT. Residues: CASGPGQGFVGERLFF.

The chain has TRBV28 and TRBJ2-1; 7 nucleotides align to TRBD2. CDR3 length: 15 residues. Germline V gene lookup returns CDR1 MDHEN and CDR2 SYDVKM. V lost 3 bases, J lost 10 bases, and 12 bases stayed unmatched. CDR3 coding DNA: TGTGCCAGCAGTTTGGGGCTAGCGGTGAGGGGCGAGCAGTTCTTC. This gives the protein CASSLGLAVRGEQFF.

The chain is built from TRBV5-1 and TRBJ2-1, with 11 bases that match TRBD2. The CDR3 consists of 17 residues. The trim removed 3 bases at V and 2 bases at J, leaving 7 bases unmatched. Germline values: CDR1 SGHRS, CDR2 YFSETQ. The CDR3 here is CASSSLTSGGTYNEQFF. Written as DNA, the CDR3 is TGCGCCAGCAGCTCCCTTACTAGCGGGGGAACCTACAATGAGCAGTTCTTC.

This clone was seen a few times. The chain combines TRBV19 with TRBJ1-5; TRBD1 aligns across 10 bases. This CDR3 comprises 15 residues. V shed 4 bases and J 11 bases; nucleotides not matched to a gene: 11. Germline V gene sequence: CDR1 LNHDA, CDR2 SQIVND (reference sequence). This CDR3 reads CASSTGRDRGFSQHF. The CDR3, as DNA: TGTGCCAGTAGTACGGGACGGGACAGGGGCTTCTCCCAGCATTTT.

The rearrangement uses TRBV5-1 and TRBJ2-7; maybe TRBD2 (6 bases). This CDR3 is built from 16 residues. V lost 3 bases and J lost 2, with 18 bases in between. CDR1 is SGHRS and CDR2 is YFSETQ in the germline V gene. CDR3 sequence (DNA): TGCGCCAGCAGCTCGCTGAATAGCGGAACCCCCTACGAGCAGTACTTC. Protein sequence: CASSSLNSGTPYEQYF.

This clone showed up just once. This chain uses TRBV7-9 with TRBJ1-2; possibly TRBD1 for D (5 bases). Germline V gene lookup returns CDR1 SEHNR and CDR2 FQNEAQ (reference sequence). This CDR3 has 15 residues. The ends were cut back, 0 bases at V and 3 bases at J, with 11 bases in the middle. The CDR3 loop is CASSLAGARDYGYTF. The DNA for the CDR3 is TGTGCCAGCAGCTTAGCAGGGGCGAGAGACTATGGCTACACCTTC.

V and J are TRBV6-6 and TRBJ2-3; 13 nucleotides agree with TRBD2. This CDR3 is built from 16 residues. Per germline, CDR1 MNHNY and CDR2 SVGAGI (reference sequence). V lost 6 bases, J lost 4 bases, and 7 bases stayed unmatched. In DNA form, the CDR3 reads TGTGCCAGCAGATCTCCAGGACTAGCGGGAGCAGATACGCAGTATTTT. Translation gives CASRSPGLAGADTQYF.

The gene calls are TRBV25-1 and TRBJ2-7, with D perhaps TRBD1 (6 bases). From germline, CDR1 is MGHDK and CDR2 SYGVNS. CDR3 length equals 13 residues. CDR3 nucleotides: TGTGCCGGCAGGGCTACAGGGTCCTACGAGCAGTACGTC. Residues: CAGRATGSYEQYV.

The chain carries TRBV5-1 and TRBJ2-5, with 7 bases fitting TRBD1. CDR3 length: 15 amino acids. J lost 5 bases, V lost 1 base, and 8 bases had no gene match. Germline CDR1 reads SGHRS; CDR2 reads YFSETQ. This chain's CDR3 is CASSLRQGVGETQYF. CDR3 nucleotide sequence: TGCGCCAGCAGCTTGCGGCAGGGGGTCGGTGAGACCCAGTACTTC.